Presented here are 5 T cell receptor beta chains from one specimen sequenced in a study of stem cell transplantation in POMP-related autoinflammatory disease. Profiling relied on immunoSEQ multiplex PCR, and the TCRdb table lists in-frame clones only, not all of them. The table lists roughly 28,000 clones, approximately 85% of them singletons. The specimen was CD4+ T cells from PBMCs, collected before stem cell transplantation. These receptors all come from a human donor with POMP-related autoinflammation and immune dysregulation (PRAID).

The rearrangement joins TRBV27 to TRBJ1-5; D is perhaps TRBD1 (6 bases). The CDR3 contains 17 residues. The V and J ends lost 2 bases and 0 bases respectively, with 14 bases between them. Per the germline V gene, CDR1 is MNHEY and CDR2 is SMNVEV (reference sequence). Here the CDR3 reads CASSLVGGPYSNQPQHF. The CDR3, as DNA: TGTGCCAGCAGTTTAGTTGGGGGCCCCTATAGCAATCAGCCCCAGCATTTT.

The genes are TRBV19 and TRBJ2-2; the D gene is possibly TRBD1 (6 bases). This CDR3 has 14 amino acids. Germline V gene sequence: CDR1 LNHDA, CDR2 SQIVND (reference sequence). Trimming stripped 6 bases from V and 4 bases from J, with 12 bases between. As DNA, the CDR3 is TGTGCCAGTAGATCCGGGACATTCACCGGGGAGCTGTTTTTT. This gives the protein CASRSGTFTGELFF.

This sequence joins TRBV2 and TRBJ2-7, with D possibly matching TRBD1 (5 bases). The germline CDR1 and CDR2 sequences are SNHLY and FYNNEI. The CDR3 extends over 14 amino acids. V lost 9 bases to trimming and J lost 1 base, with 16 bases between them. CDR3 region: CASFGKDTSYEQYF. DNA of the CDR3: TGTGCCAGTTTTGGGAAGGACACATCCTACGAGCAGTACTTC.

DNA for the CDR3: TGCGCCAGCAGCCCGTCCGACAGGGTTTATGGCTACACCTTC. It translates to CASSPSDRVYGYTF. The chain combines TRBV5-1 with TRBJ1-2; TRBD1 matches at 7 bases. The CDR3 totals 14 residues. V was clipped by 4 bases and J by 5 bases; unmatched bases: 8. Per germline, CDR1 SGHRS and CDR2 YFSETQ.

V usage is TRBV20-1 and J usage is TRBJ1-2; D call uncertain. This CDR3 comprises 11 residues. Trimming cost V 7 bases and J 2 bases, with 8 bases left between them. Germline V lookup: CDR1 DFQATT, CDR2 SNEGSKA (reference sequence). Here the CDR3 DNA reads TGCAGTGTCGAGGCGAACTATGGCTACACCTTC. It specifies CSVEANYGYTF.